The entry below gives a single TCR beta chain sequence along with its context. These data belong to a study of response to subunit inactivated influenza vaccine. TCRdb re-derived calls from the RT-PCR reads in MiXCR, one entry per CDR3 protein. The table records around 650,000 distinct CDR3 sequences, less than 20% of them present only once. CDR1 is GTSNPN and CDR2 is SVGIG in the germline V gene (reference sequence). The CDR3 runs 13 residues. The V end lost 6 bases, the J end lost 1 base, and 9 bases lay between the germline ends. The chain couples TRBV30 to TRBJ2-2, with a weak D call TRBD2 (5 bases). This specimen was PBMCs from blood, taken 11 to 12 days after vaccination. The receptor was isolated from a middle-aged man who received an inactivated influenza vaccine. The CDR3 loop is CACQAVNTGELFF. The CDR3 bases are TGTGCCTGCCAAGCGGTGAACACCGGGGAGCTGTTTTTT.